In its sample, the clone carrying this TCR beta chain was seen a few times. This entry is derived from a study of cytomegalovirus exposure and HLA in healthy donors. The PCR was carried out with 60 Vbeta primers and 13 Jbeta primers. Generated by immunoSEQ multiplex PCR, the TCRdb table keeps only in-frame clones and is missing some. The sample shows 90,000 to 150,000 clones, over 15% of them seen only once. V lost 3 bases, J lost 6 bases, and 9 bases stayed unmatched. This CDR3 has 14 amino acids. In germline, CDR1 is SQVTM, CDR2 ANQGSEA. Sequencing used PBMCs. The source is a woman younger than 30 in good health and CMV-seronegative. The chain uses TRBV29-1 and TRBJ2-7; 9 bases agree with TRBD1. The CDR3, as DNA: TGCAGCGTTGATGAAACAGGGGGCCGGGGCGAGCAGTACTTC. Its protein product is CSVDETGGRGEQYF.